The 17 T cell receptor beta chains below all came from one sample that was sequenced in a study of regulatory T cells in long-lasting Graves disease. According to the study, TCR beta libraries were built with iRepertoire HTBI primers and CDR3-region Arm-PCR. TCRdb called the multiplex PCR reads again in MiXCR, with one record for every CDR3 protein. The table shows 350,000 to 500,000 distinct CDR3 sequences, with about 14% occurring only once. The time point denotes: newly diagnosed GD, antithyroid drugs for less than 3 months. The TCR library used RNA extracted from PBMCs. The same specimen was also included in a second study, on T cells in Graves' hyperthyroidism and ophthalmopathy.

The input for sequencing was peripheral blood mononuclear cells (PBMCs), taken at new diagnosis, from a patient treated with antithyroid drugs. These receptors originate from a woman aged 50 to 65 with Graves disease.

This clonotype was seen at least ten times. The chain uses TRBV30 and TRBJ2-7; D may be TRBD2 (6 bases). The CDR3 is made up of 14 amino acids. Germline lookup yields CDR1 GTSNPN and CDR2 SVGIG (reference sequence). The V gene lost 3 bases and the J gene lost 0 bases, with 12 bases spanning the gap. Here the CDR3 reads CAWRGLSISYEQYF. The CDR3, as DNA: TGTGCCTGGAGGGGACTTTCAATCTCCTACGAGCAGTACTTC.

The chain joins TRBV7-9 to TRBJ1-2, with 7 bases lining up with TRBD1. Germline-derived CDR1 and CDR2 are SEHNR and FQNEAQ (reference sequence). With V trimmed by 5 bases and J by 0 bases, 9 bases remained unmatched. CDR3 length: 16 residues. The CDR3 loop is CASSLRDRLPNYGYTF. The DNA for the CDR3 is TGTGCCAGCAGCCTAAGGGACAGACTGCCTAACTATGGCTACACCTTC.

This clonotype was observed many times. The chain combines TRBV28 with TRBJ2-4, with D possibly being TRBD2 (6 bases). CDR3 size: 15 residues. Germline lookup yields CDR1 MDHEN and CDR2 SYDVKM. V gave up 3 bases and J gave up 8 bases, with 17 bases separating them. In DNA form, the CDR3 reads TGTGCCAGCAGTTTGGGCGGAAAGTGGGGGGACATTCAGTACTTC. Amino acid sequence: CASSLGGKWGDIQYF.

This clonotype has ten or more counts. CDR3 bases: TGCAGTGCTCCGACTAGCGGGAGGGGGACCCAGTACTTC. Translation: CSAPTSGRGTQYF. V usage is TRBV20-1 and J usage is TRBJ2-5; TRBD2 matches 14 bases. Germline V CDR1 and CDR2: DFQATT, SNEGSKA (reference sequence). The V gene end was trimmed by 5 bases and the J gene end by 7 bases; junction bases not matched to a gene: 3. The CDR3 consists of 13 residues.

The chain joins TRBV5-1 to TRBJ2-2; 13 bases match TRBD2. Germline-derived CDR1 and CDR2 are SGHRS and YFSETQ. Germline trimming cut 0 bases from V and 0 bases from J; bases unmatched to any gene: 5. This CDR3 region has 19 residues. CDR3 amino acids: CASSLVGLAGETNTGELFF. The CDR3 region has the DNA TGCGCCAGCAGCTTGGTAGGACTAGCGGGAGAGACGAACACCGGGGAGCTGTTTTTT.

This chain connects TRBV6-2 or TRBV6-3 to TRBJ2-5, with TRBD1 identical over 8 bases. V was clipped by 7 bases and J by 6 bases; unmatched bases: 10. The CDR3 totals 14 residues. The germline V gene has CDR1 MNHEY and CDR2 SVGEGT. CDR3 amino acids: CASKSGTGSQTQYF. The CDR3 DNA reads as TGTGCCAGCAAATCCGGGACAGGTTCTCAGACCCAGTACTTC.

This clonotype was observed at least ten times. V usage is TRBV3-1 and J usage is TRBJ2-1, with 10 bases aligning to TRBD2. The germline gives CDR1 LGHDT, CDR2 YNNKEL (reference sequence). The length of the CDR3 is 16 residues. The junction had 3 bases not matched to a gene; V was cut back by 3 bases and J by 1 base. CDR3 nucleotide sequence: TGTGCCAGCAGCCATCCTAGCGGGAGATCCTACAATGAGCAGTTCTTC. Translated: CASSHPSGRSYNEQFF.

This clonotype showed up many times. V usage is TRBV6-2 or TRBV6-3 and J usage is TRBJ1-5; D not certain. CDR3 length: 12 amino acids. V was trimmed by 6 bases and J by 3 bases, leaving 6 bases between them. Germline V gives CDR1 MNHEY, CDR2 SVGEGT. The CDR3 region is CASRGINQPQHF. CDR3 in DNA: TGTGCCAGCAGGGGAATCAATCAGCCCCAGCATTTT.

On this clonotype itself: A much larger clone differs by one base, so this may be a read error. The chain carries TRBV5-1 and TRBJ1-1; perhaps TRBD1 as D (5 bases). Germline lookup yields CDR1 SGHRS and CDR2 YFSETQ. CDR3 size: 14 residues. The CDR3 coding sequence is TGTGCCAGCAGCATCGGGACGCTGAACACTGAAGCTTTCTTT. Protein product: CASSIGTLNTEAFF.

This clonotype was seen many times. This chain uses TRBV28 with TRBJ2-7; D possibly corresponds to TRBD1 (5 bases). From germline, CDR1 is MDHEN and CDR2 SYDVKM. Trimming took off 3 bases at V and 0 bases at J, with 15 bases between the two ends. CDR3 length: 16 residues. The CDR3 region has the DNA TGTGCCAGCAGTTTCCCGACAGAGATAAGCTCCTACGAGCAGTACTTC. It yields the protein CASSFPTEISSYEQYF.

This clonotype has ten or more counts. The J gene is TRBJ1-4, the V gene TRBV6-1, with D uncertain. The V end lost 6 bases, the J end lost 1 base, and 15 bases lay between the germline ends. The CDR3 length is 16 residues. Per germline, CDR1 MNHNS and CDR2 SASEGT. CDR3 in amino acids: CASRPSGLGTNEKLFF. The CDR3 DNA follows: TGTGCCAGCAGACCCAGTGGGTTAGGAACTAATGAAAAACTGTTTTTT.

This clonotype has ten or more counts. The V gene is TRBV29-1, the J gene TRBJ2-3; 10 bases line up with TRBD1. Trimming removed 1 base from V and 4 bases from J; junction bases left unmatched: 14. The CDR3 extends over 18 amino acids. Germline CDR1 and CDR2: SQVTM and ANQGSEA. The CDR3 loop is CSVEGATTGTGVSDTQYF. DNA for the CDR3: TGCAGCGTTGAAGGTGCGACAACCGGGACAGGGGTTTCAGATACGCAGTATTTT.

This clonotype was seen repeatedly, ten times or more. This chain links TRBV10-3 with TRBJ2-3; D may be TRBD2 (5 bases). The germline CDR1 and CDR2 sequences are ENHRY and SYGVKD. CDR3 length equals 15 residues. The V end lost 0 bases, the J end lost 1 base, and 8 bases lay between the germline ends. The CDR3 sequence is CAISESNSGTDTQYF. The CDR3 region has the DNA TGTGCCATCAGTGAGTCAAATAGCGGCACAGATACGCAGTATTTT.

This clonotype showed up many times. The chain has TRBV27 and TRBJ2-6; TRBD1 or TRBD2 may be the D gene (5 bases each). The CDR3 is 15 amino acids. CDR1 is MNHEY and CDR2 is SMNVEV in the germline V gene (reference sequence). Trimming removed 7 bases from V and 8 bases from J, with 18 bases in between. The DNA of the CDR3 is TGTGCCAGCACTCAACTCCCGGGGCCTCCCAACGTCCTGACTTTC. It encodes CASTQLPGPPNVLTF.

This clonotype was picked up many times. The chain uses TRBV28 and TRBJ2-7; 9 nucleotides match TRBD1. Trimming at V came to 9 bases and at J to 3 bases, leaving 6 bases not matched to a gene. This CDR3 is 13 amino acids long. Germline V gene sequence: CDR1 MDHEN, CDR2 SYDVKM. The CDR3 here is CASTGTGRYEQYF. For the CDR3, the DNA is TGTGCCAGTACCGGGACAGGGCGCTACGAGCAGTACTTC.

This clonotype was counted between two and nine times. The genes are TRBV10-3 and TRBJ2-3, with D hard to call. CDR1 is ENHRY and CDR2 is SYGVKD in the germline V gene. The CDR3 contains 14 residues. The V end lost 2 bases, the J end lost 3 bases, and 9 bases lay between the germline ends. CDR3 loop: CAISEGSGTDTQYF. CDR3 sequence (DNA): TGTGCCATCAGTGAGGGTTCCGGGACAGATACGCAGTATTTT.

This clonotype was picked up a small number of times. This chain uses TRBV9 with TRBJ2-3; D might be TRBD1 or TRBD2, each matching 5 bases. The V end was cut by 1 base, the J end by 2 bases, with 14 bases between. This CDR3 contains 16 residues. Germline loops: CDR1 SGDLS, CDR2 YYNGEE. CDR3 coding DNA: TGTGCCAGCAGCGTATTGGGGGACCAAATCACAGATACGCAGTATTTT. It specifies CASSVLGDQITDTQYF.